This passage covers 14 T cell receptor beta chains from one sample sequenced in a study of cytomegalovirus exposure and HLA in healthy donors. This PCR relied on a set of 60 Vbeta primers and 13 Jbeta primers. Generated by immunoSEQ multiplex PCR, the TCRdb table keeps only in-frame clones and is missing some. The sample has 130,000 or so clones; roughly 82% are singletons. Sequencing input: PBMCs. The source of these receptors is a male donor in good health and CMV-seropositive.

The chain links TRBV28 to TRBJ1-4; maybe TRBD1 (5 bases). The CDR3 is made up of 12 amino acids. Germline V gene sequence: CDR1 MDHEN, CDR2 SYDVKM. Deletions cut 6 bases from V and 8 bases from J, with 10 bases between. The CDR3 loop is CASRAPGEKLFF. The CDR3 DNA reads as TGTGCCAGCAGGGCCCCAGGGGAAAAACTGTTTTTT.

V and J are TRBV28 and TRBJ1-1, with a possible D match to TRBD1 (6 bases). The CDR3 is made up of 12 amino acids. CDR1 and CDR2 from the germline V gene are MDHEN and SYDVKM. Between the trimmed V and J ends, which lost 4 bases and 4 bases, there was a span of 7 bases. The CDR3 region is CASSSTGTEAFF. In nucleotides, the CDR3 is TGTGCCAGCAGTTCGACAGGCACTGAAGCTTTCTTT.

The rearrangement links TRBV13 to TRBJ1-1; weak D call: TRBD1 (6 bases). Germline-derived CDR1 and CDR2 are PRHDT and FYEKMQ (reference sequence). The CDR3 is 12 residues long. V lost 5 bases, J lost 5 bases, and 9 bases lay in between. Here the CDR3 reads CASSHTGTEAFF. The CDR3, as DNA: TGTGCCAGCAGCCATACAGGGACTGAAGCTTTCTTT.

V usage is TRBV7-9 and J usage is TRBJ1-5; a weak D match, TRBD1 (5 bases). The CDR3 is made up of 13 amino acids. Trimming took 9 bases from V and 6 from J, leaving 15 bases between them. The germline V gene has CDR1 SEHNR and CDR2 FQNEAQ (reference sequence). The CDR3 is CASSGGGGQPQHF. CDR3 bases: TGTGCCAGTTCCGGGGGTGGGGGTCAGCCCCAGCATTTT.

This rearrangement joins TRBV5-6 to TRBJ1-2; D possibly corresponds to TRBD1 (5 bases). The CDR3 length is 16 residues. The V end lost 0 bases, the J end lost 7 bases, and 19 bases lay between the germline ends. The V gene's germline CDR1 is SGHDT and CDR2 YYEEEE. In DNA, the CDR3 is TGTGCCAGCAGCTTGGGTATAGGGCAGGGCGGTTTTGGCTACACCTTC. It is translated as CASSLGIGQGGFGYTF.

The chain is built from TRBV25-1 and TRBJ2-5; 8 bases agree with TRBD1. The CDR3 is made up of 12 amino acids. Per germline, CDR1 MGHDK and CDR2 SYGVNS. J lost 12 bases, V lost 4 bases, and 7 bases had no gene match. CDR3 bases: TGTGCCAGCAGTGGTATCGGGGGACAGGAGTACTTC. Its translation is CASSGIGGQEYF. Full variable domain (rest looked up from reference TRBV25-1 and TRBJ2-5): EADIYQTPRYLVIGTGKKITLECSQTMGHDKMYWYQQDPGMELHLIHYSYGVNSTEKGDLSSESTVSRIRTEHFPLTLESARPSHTSQYLCASSGIGGQEYFGPGTRLLVL.

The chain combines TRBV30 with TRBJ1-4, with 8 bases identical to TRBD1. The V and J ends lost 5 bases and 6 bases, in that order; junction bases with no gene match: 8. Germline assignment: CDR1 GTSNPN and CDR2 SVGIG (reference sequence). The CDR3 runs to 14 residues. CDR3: CAWSLKDRDEKLFF. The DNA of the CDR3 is TGTGCCTGGTCGCTCAAGGACAGGGATGAAAAACTGTTTTTT.

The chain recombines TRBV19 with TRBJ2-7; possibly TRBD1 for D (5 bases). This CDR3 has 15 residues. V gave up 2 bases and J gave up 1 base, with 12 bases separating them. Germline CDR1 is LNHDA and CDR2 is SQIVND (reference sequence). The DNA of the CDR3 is TGTGCCAGTAGTATAAAACAGGTGGGGTCCTACGAGCAGTACTTC. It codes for CASSIKQVGSYEQYF.

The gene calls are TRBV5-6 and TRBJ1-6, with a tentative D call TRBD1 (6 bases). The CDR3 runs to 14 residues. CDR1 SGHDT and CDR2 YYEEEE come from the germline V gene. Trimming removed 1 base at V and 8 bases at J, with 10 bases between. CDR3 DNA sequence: TGTGCCAGCAGCTTGCAGGGGCGCGATTCACCCCTCCACTTT. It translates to CASSLQGRDSPLHF. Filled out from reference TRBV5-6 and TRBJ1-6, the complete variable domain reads DAGVTQSPTHLIKTRGQQVTLRCSPKSGHDTVSWYQQALGQGPQFIFQYYEEEERQRGNFPDRFSGHQFPNYSSELNVNALLLGDSALYLCASSLQGRDSPLHFGNGTRLTVT.

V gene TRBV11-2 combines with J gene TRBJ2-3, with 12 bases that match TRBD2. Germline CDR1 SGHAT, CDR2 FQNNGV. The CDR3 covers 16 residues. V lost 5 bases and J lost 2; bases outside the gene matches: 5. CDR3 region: CASSPTSGGYTDTQYF. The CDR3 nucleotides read TGTGCCAGCAGCCCGACTAGCGGGGGTTACACAGATACGCAGTATTTT.

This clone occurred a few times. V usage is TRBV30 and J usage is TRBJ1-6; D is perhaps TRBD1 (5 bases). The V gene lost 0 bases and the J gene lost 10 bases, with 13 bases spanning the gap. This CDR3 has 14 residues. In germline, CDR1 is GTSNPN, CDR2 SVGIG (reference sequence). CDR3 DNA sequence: TGTGCCTGGAGTGTAACCCCAGGGCAGTCACCCCTCCACTTT. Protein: CAWSVTPGQSPLHF.

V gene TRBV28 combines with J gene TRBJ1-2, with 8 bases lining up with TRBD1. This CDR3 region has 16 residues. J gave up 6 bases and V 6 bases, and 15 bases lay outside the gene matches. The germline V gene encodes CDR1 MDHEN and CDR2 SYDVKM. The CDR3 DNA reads TGTGCCAGCAGCCTGGGTCAGGGGGCCAATAGGGATGGCTACACCTTC. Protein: CASSLGQGANRDGYTF.

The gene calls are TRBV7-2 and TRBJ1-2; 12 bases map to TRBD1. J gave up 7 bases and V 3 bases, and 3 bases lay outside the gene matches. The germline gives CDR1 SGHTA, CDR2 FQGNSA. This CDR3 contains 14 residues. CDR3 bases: TGTGCCAGCAGCTTGGGACAGGGGGCACTTGGCTACACCTTC. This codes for CASSLGQGALGYTF.

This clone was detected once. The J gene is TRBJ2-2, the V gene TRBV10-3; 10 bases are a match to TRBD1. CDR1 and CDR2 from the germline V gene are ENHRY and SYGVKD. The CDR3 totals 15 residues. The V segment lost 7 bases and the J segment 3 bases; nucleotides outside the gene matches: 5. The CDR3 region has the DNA TGTGCCATCAAAGACAGGGGGCCTGACACCGGGGAGCTGTTTTTT. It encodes CAIKDRGPDTGELFF.